This T cell receptor (beta chain) was documented in a study of control samples from healthy donors and cancer patients. The CDR3 consists of 14 residues. The trim removed 7 bases at V and 4 bases at J, leaving 8 bases unmatched. The V gene's germline CDR1 is ENHRY and CDR2 SYGVKD. Repertoires were generated with immunoSEQ multiplex PCR, while TCRdb's copy carries only in-frame clones and drops some. The top ten clones hold roughly 4% of a sample with approximately 120,000 clones, less than 95% of them seen once. This TCR came from a human donor in good health. The donor label of this sample is uncertain. The sample comprised blood. The V gene is TRBV10-3, the J gene TRBJ1-1; 8 nucleotides align to TRBD1. The CDR3 region has the DNA TGTGCCATCAAATCGACAGGGGTGGGCACTGAAGCTTTCTTT. This gives the protein CAIKSTGVGTEAFF.